This TCR beta chain was retrieved from a study of cytomegalovirus exposure and HLA in healthy donors. Study-level results: TCR sequences were mostly rare, though some public TCRs occurred in many donors. Some V segments could not be told apart, so they were left out, TRBV6-2 and TRBV6-3 among them.

As regards this clone: Its target is unknown.

The CDR3 is made up of 16 amino acids. The germline CDR1 and CDR2 sequences are SEHNR and FQNEAQ (reference sequence). V lost 5 bases and J lost 2; bases outside the gene matches: 6. PCR involved 60 Vbeta and 13 Jbeta primers. Libraries were prepared by immunoSEQ multiplex PCR; TCRdb keeps only in-frame clonotypes and omits some of them. Of about 120,000 clones listed, about 79% are singletons. The TCR was taken from a woman aged 18-29 years in good health and CMV-seropositive. The J gene is TRBJ2-3, the V gene TRBV7-9, with 11 bases identical to TRBD2. Sample: PBMCs. The chain's CDR3 is CASSPGLADPTDTQYF. In DNA form, the CDR3 reads TGTGCCAGCAGCCCGGGACTAGCGGATCCCACAGATACGCAGTATTTT.